The 20 T cell receptor beta chains below were found in one sample sequenced in a study of T cells after yellow fever vaccination. In TCRdb, the 5' RACE reads were re-called with MiXCR into one record per CDR3 protein. The data contain about 350,000 distinct CDR3 sequences, roughly an eighth of them seen just once; the ten biggest clones take up 3.2%. This material consisted of CD4+ T cells sorted from PBMCs, taken 15 days after the yellow fever booster vaccination. The receptors were sampled from a man younger than 35 who received the YFV17D yellow fever vaccine.

The chain uses TRBV5-1 and TRBJ2-7; D call uncertain. V lost 4 bases and J lost 2, with 19 bases in between. The CDR3 has 16 residues. The germline V gene encodes CDR1 SGHRS and CDR2 YFSETQ. The CDR3 is CASSPRAASHTYEQYF. The DNA for the CDR3 is TGCGCCAGCAGCCCCCGGGCAGCCTCGCACACCTACGAGCAGTACTTC.

CDR3 DNA sequence: TGTGCCAGCAGCTTACGAGGCGGACAGGGAAACTATGGCTACACCTTC. Residues: CASSLRGGQGNYGYTF. The V gene is TRBV7-3, the J gene TRBJ1-2, with 8 bases lining up with TRBD1. This CDR3 comprises 16 residues. V shed 2 bases, J shed 2 bases, and the junction held 7 bases outside the gene matches. Germline CDR1 is SGHTA and CDR2 is FQGTGA.

The rearrangement uses TRBV5-1 and TRBJ2-1; no firm D call. The CDR3 has 14 amino acids. Trimming stripped 0 bases from V and 8 bases from J, with 12 bases between. Germline V gene sequence: CDR1 SGHRS, CDR2 YFSETQ. CDR3 in amino acids: CASSLALAEDEQFF. The CDR3 nucleotides are TGCGCCAGCAGCTTGGCCCTGGCTGAGGATGAGCAGTTCTTC.

This chain links TRBV4-3 with TRBJ2-3; 7 nucleotides match TRBD1. Trimming at V came to 1 base and at J to 0 bases, leaving 10 bases not matched to a gene. The CDR3 loop spans 18 amino acids. Per germline, CDR1 LGHNA and CDR2 YSLEER. CDR3: CASSQAPPATGSTDTQYF. As DNA, the CDR3 is TGCGCCAGCAGCCAAGCCCCCCCAGCGACAGGGAGCACAGATACGCAGTATTTT.

This clonotype has more than one count but fewer than ten. V and J are TRBV12-3 or TRBV12-4 and TRBJ1-5; a possible D gene is TRBD1 (6 bases). The CDR3 runs to 14 residues. Deletions cut 6 bases from V and 2 bases from J, with 11 bases between. CDR3 DNA: TGTGCCAGCAGGCAGGGGCGTCGCAATCAGCCCCAGCATTTT. This gives the protein CASRQGRRNQPQHF.

The chain uses TRBV7-2 and TRBJ1-1; TRBD1 is a possible D gene (5 bases). The CDR3 runs to 14 residues. Germline V gene sequence: CDR1 SGHTA, CDR2 FQGNSA. V dropped 4 bases and J dropped 2 bases, with 11 bases sitting between them. The CDR3 sequence: CASSWGRSNTEAFF. For the CDR3, the DNA is TGTGCCAGCAGCTGGGGACGGAGCAACACTGAAGCTTTCTTT.

This clonotype was observed a few times. J is TRBJ1-4 and V is TRBV4-3; TRBD1 aligns across 7 bases. Per germline, CDR1 LGHNA and CDR2 YSLEER. The CDR3 runs 12 residues. V shed 1 base and J 14 bases; nucleotides not matched to a gene: 4. For the CDR3, the DNA is TGCGCCAGCAGCCAAGCTACAGGGGTTCTGTTTTTT. Amino acids: CASSQATGVLFF.

This clonotype was observed a few times. The gene calls are TRBV29-1 and TRBJ2-3; 16 bases are a match to TRBD2. Losses at the gene ends were 6 bases for V and 0 bases for J; bases not matched to a gene: 9. The CDR3 has 18 residues. CDR1 and CDR2 from the germline V gene are SQVTM and ANQGSEA. CDR3 sequence: CSVEPGTSGGGSTDTQYF. The CDR3 nucleotides read TGCAGCGTGGAACCCGGGACTAGCGGGGGGGGGAGCACAGATACGCAGTATTTT.

The chain combines TRBV3-1 with TRBJ2-5; 8 nucleotides match TRBD2. This CDR3 comprises 13 residues. The germline CDR1 and CDR2 sequences are LGHDT and YNNKEL (reference sequence). Germline trimming cut 10 bases from V and 5 bases from J; bases unmatched to any gene: 9. The CDR3 loop reads CATGGLAAETQYF. CDR3 nucleotide sequence: TGTGCCACCGGAGGACTAGCAGCTGAGACCCAGTACTTC.

This sequence joins TRBV20-1 and TRBJ1-6; D unresolved. Germline V lookup: CDR1 DFQATT, CDR2 SNEGSKA (reference sequence). Trimming cost V 5 bases and J 8 bases, with 13 bases left between them. The CDR3 consists of 13 residues. CDR3 DNA sequence: TGCAGTGCTTGGGGATTAAGGGATTCACCCCTCCACTTT. Translating it yields CSAWGLRDSPLHF.

V usage is TRBV6-6 and J usage is TRBJ1-6; D is ambiguous. The V and J ends lost 0 bases and 7 bases respectively, with 13 bases between them. The CDR3 has 16 residues. Germline CDR1 and CDR2: MNHNY and SVGAGI (reference sequence). In nucleotides, the CDR3 is TGTGCCAGCAGTTACTCCACGGGAGGGTGGAATTCACCCCTCCACTTT. It specifies CASSYSTGGWNSPLHF.

The V and J genes are TRBV4-1 and TRBJ2-2; unclear D gene. Germline CDR1 and CDR2: MGHRA and YSYEKL. There are 16 residues in the CDR3. V dropped 3 bases and J dropped 6 bases, with 17 bases sitting between them. This CDR3 is CASSHLPRQVAGELFF. The CDR3, as DNA: TGCGCCAGCAGCCACCTCCCCCGCCAAGTGGCCGGGGAGCTGTTTTTT.

This rearrangement joins TRBV7-2 to TRBJ1-6; 11 bases are a match to TRBD1. The J segment lost 9 bases and the V segment lost 5 bases, leaving 6 bases of the junction unmatched. The germline gives CDR1 SGHTA, CDR2 FQGNSA. The CDR3 is 15 residues long. In DNA, the CDR3 is TGTGCCAGCAGCCCCGGGGACAGGGGGAGTTCACCCCTCCACTTT. This encodes CASSPGDRGSSPLHF.

The table lists this clonotype with a few counts. J is TRBJ1-5 and V is TRBV18; 7 nucleotides align to TRBD1. V dropped 3 bases and J dropped 5; count of bases not matched to a gene: 7. CDR3 length: 15 residues. Germline V CDR1 and CDR2: KGHSH, LQKENI. The CDR3 loop is CASSPGQGEDQPQHF. CDR3 nucleotide sequence: TGTGCCAGCTCACCGGGGCAGGGGGAGGATCAGCCCCAGCATTTT.

In this sample, this clonotype turned up a few times. The J gene is TRBJ2-7, the V gene TRBV11-2; the match to TRBD2 covers 10 bases. The CDR3 is made up of 16 amino acids. Germline CDR1 is SGHAT and CDR2 is FQNNGV. The trim removed 2 bases at V and 2 bases at J, leaving 6 bases unmatched. The CDR3 sequence is CASSLSSGGTTYEQYF. In DNA form, the CDR3 reads TGTGCCAGCAGCTTAAGTAGCGGGGGGACCACCTACGAGCAGTACTTC.

In this sample, this clonotype turned up a few times. The V call is TRBV5-4, the J call TRBJ2-1; D is ambiguous. Germline CDR1 reads SGHNT; CDR2 reads YYREEE (reference sequence). The CDR3 covers 12 residues. Trimming took 2 bases from V and 9 from J, leaving 9 bases between them. The CDR3 loop is CASSFPIGEQFF. As DNA, the CDR3 is TGTGCCAGCAGCTTTCCGATTGGTGAGCAGTTCTTC.

This clonotype was detected many times. The V call is TRBV20-1, the J call TRBJ2-3; D could derive from TRBD1 or TRBD2 (5 bases each). Trimming removed 0 bases from V and 10 bases from J, with 20 bases in between. Germline V gene lookup returns CDR1 DFQATT and CDR2 SNEGSKA (reference sequence). The CDR3 consists of 15 residues. Here the CDR3 reads CSARDRRWDLAPQYF. CDR3 nucleotides: TGCAGTGCTAGAGATAGACGGTGGGACCTGGCTCCGCAGTATTTT.

The chain combines TRBV7-9 with TRBJ2-1, with TRBD2 matching over 13 bases. V lost 4 bases and J lost 4; bases outside the gene matches: 10. This CDR3 is 18 amino acids long. Germline V gene lookup returns CDR1 SEHNR and CDR2 FQNEAQ (reference sequence). The CDR3 loop reads CASSSRTSGGASYNEQFF. The DNA of the CDR3 is TGTGCCAGCAGCTCTCGGACTAGCGGGGGTGCTTCATACAATGAGCAGTTCTTC.

This clonotype was counted a few times. This sequence joins TRBV7-8 and TRBJ1-5; TRBD1 might be the D (6 bases). The CDR3 is made up of 16 amino acids. The germline CDR1 and CDR2 sequences are SGHVS and FQNEAQ. Deletions cut 1 base from V and 1 base from J, with 11 bases between. The CDR3 protein is CASSLDWGASNQPQHF. As DNA, the CDR3 is TGTGCCAGCAGCTTAGATTGGGGGGCAAGCAATCAGCCCCAGCATTTT.

CDR3: CASSPLGGGYQETQYF. The CDR3 DNA reads as TGTGCCAGCAGCCCACTCGGAGGGGGCTACCAAGAGACCCAGTACTTC. This chain joins TRBV3-1 and TRBJ2-5, with a weak D call TRBD1 (7 bases). The CDR3 consists of 16 residues. Deletions cut 4 bases from V and 0 bases from J, with 15 bases between. Germline V gives CDR1 LGHDT, CDR2 YNNKEL (reference sequence).